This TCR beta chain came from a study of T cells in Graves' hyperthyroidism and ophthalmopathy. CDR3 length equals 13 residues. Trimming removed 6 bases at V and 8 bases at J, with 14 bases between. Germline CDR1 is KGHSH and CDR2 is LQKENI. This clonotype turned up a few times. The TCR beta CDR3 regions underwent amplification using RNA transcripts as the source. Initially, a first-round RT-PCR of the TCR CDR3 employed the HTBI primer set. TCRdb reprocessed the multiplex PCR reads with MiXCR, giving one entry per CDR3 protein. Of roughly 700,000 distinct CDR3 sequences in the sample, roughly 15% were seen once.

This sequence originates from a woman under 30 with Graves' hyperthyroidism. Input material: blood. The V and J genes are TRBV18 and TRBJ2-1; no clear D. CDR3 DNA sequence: TGTGCCAGCTCGCTCCGCAACGATGATGAGCAGTTCTTC. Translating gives CASSLRNDDEQFF.